The clone carrying this TCR beta chain was observed a single time. Its antigen is unidentified. This sample is part of a study of blood T cells in healthy people across ages. Study-wide results and limits: Underestimates were what the diversity estimates from one million T cells were considered to be. Unsorted PBMC input precluded a conclusive naive versus antigen-experienced comparison.

With a J-beta primer mix and a sample-barcoded 5' primer, a second PCR ran about 7 to 12 cycles. Each cDNA molecule was tagged by a template-switch adaptor that had 12 random nucleotides. Each sample yielded at least 2.5 million CDR3-containing paired-end reads. Each CDR3 protein is one row after TCRdb ran MiXCR on the 5' RACE reads. The sample has hundreds of thousands of distinct CDR3 sequences, roughly 50% seen once. This CDR3 has 14 amino acids. V lost 10 bases to trimming and J lost 6 bases, with 20 bases between them. CDR1 MDHEN and CDR2 SYDVKM come from the germline V gene. The chain uses TRBV28 and TRBJ2-3; maybe TRBD2 (6 bases). The TCR sequence derives from a young man in good health. Sequencing used blood. The CDR3 here is CATSSSGRSDTQYF. CDR3 bases: TGTGCCACCTCATCTAGTGGGAGGTCGGATACGCAGTATTTT.